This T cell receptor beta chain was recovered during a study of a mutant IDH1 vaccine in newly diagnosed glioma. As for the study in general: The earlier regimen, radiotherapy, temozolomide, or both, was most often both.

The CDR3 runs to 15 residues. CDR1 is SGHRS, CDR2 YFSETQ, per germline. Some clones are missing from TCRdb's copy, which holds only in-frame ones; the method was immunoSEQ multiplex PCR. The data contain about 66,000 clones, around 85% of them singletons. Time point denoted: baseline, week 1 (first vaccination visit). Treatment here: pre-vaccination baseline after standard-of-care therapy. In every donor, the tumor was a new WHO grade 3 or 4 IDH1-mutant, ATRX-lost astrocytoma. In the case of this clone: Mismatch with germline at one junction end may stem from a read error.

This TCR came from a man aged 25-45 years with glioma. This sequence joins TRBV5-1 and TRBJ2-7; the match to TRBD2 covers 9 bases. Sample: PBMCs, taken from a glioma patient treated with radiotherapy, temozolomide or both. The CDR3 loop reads CASSSTGTSSHEQYF. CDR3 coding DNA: TGCGCCAGCAGCTCGACCGGGACTAGCTCCCACGAGCAGTACTTC. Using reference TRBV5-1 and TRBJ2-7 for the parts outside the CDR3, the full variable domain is KAGVTQTPRYLIKTRGQQVTLSCSPISGHRSVSWYQQTPGQGLQFLFEYFSETQRNKGNFPGRFSGRQFSNSRSEMNVSTLELGDSALYLCASSSTGTSSHEQYFGPGTRLTVT.